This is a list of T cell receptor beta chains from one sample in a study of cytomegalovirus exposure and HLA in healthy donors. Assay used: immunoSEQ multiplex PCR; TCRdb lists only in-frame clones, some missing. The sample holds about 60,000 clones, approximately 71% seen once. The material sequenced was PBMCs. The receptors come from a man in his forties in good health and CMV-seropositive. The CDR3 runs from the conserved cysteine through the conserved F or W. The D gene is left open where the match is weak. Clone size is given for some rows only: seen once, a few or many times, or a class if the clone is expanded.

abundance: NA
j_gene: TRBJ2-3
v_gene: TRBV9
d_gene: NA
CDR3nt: TGTGCCAGCAGCCCTTCCTCGCTAGCGAATACAGATACGCAGTATTTT
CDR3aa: CASSPSSLANTDTQYF

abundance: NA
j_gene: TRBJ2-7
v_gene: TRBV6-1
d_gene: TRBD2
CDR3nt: TGTGCCAGCAGTGAAAAGCGGGGGTTTTTTTCGGCGTGGGAGCAGTACTTC
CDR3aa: CASSEKRGFFSAWEQYF

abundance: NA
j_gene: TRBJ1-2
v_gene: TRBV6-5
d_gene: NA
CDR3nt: TGTGCCAGCAGTCCTTACCCGAGTAACCCCTATGGCTACACCTTC
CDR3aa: CASSPYPSNPYGYTF

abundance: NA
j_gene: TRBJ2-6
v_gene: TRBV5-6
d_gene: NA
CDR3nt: TGTGCCAGCAGCGCTTCGGGTCCGCTCTCTGGGGCCAACGTCCTGACTTTC
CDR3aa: CASSASGPLSGANVLTF

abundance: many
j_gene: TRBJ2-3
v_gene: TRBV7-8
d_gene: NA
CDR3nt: TGTGCCAGCAGCTTAGAACCAGGGCGCACAGATACGCAGTATTTT
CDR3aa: CASSLEPGRTDTQYF

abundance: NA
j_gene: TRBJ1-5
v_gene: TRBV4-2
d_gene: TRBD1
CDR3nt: TGTGCCAGCAGCCAAGAACAGGGGGGATTTCAGCCCCAGCATTTT
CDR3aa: CASSQEQGGFQPQHF

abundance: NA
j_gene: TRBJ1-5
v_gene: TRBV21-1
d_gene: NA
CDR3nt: TGTGCCAGTAGCACACTGACAGGGGATCAGCCCCAGCATTTT
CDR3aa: CASSTLTGDQPQHF

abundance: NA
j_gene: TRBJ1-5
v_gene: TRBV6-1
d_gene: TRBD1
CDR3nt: TGTGCCAGCAGTGAATCTATCAGACAGGGGGCTGGTAATCAGCCCCAGCATTTT
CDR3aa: CASSESIRQGAGNQPQHF

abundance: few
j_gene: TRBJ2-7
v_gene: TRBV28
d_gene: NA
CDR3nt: TGTGCCAGCAGCCTATTACCCTCCTACGAGCAGTACTTC
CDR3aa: CASSLLPSYEQYF

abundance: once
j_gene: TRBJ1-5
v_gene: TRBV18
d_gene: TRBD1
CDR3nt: TGTGCCAGCTCACCTTCTATACAGGGGGCCAATCAGCCCCAGCATTTT
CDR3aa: CASSPSIQGANQPQHF

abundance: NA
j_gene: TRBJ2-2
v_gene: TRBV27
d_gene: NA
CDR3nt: TGTGCCAGCAGTTACTCTTACACCGGGGAGCTGTTTTTT
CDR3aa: CASSYSYTGELFF

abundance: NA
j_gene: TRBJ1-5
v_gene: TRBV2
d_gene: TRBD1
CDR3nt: TGTGCCAGCAAAGACAGGGAAGGCAATCAGCCCCAGCATTTT
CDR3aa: CASKDREGNQPQHF

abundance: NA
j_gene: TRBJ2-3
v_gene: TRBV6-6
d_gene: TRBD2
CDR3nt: TGTGCCAGCAGTTACTCAGCGGGGAGCACAGATACGCAGTATTTT
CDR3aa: CASSYSAGSTDTQYF

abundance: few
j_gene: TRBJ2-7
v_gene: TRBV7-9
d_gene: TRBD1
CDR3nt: TGTGCCAGCAGCTTAACAGGGGTGGGGGAGCAGTACTTC
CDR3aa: CASSLTGVGEQYF